This passage covers 27 T cell receptor beta chains from one sample sequenced in a study of T cell repertoires in cytomegalovirus infection. TCRdb re-called the reads through MiXCR, storing one row per CDR3 protein. The data hold 800,000 to 950,000 distinct CDR3 sequences, with about 33% observed a single time. No antigens are known for them. The sample was cultured CD8+ T cells from PBMCs, taken from culture after CMV antigen stimulation. The receptors shown here come from a human donor in good health (CMV status not recorded). Some clones in this sample may be carry-over from other donors' samples.

This clonotype came up many times. The chain links TRBV11-3 to TRBJ1-1; no reliable D call. Germline V gene sequence: CDR1 SGHNT, CDR2 YENEEA. Trimming took off 5 bases at V and 1 base at J, with 14 bases between the two ends. The CDR3 runs to 15 residues. The CDR3 nucleotides read TGTGCCAGCAGCCTCTCAGGCTATGGGAACACTGAAGCTTTCTTT. Amino acids: CASSLSGYGNTEAFF. Supplemented by reference TRBV11-3 and TRBJ1-1, the full variable domain reads EAGVVQSPRYKIIEKKQPVAFWCNPISGHNTLYWYLQNLGQGPELLIRYENEEAVDDSQLPKDRFSAERLKGVDSTLKIQPAELGDSAVYLCASSLSGYGNTEAFFGQGTRLTVV.

This chain links TRBV6-5 with TRBJ2-7; no clear D gene. CDR3 length: 14 amino acids. Trimming stripped 0 bases from V and 2 bases from J, with 8 bases between. From germline, CDR1 is MNHEY and CDR2 SVGAGI. CDR3 bases: TGTGCCAGCAGTTACTCGGGCAGTCCCTACGAGCAGTACGTC. Its protein product is CASSYSGSPYEQYV.

This clonotype was seen a handful of times. The CDR3 is CASSSPSDLLSYEQYF. Written as DNA, the CDR3 is TGTGCCAGCAGCTCCCCCTCGGACCTTTTGTCCTACGAGCAGTACTTC. V usage is TRBV7-9 and J usage is TRBJ2-7; D uncertain. Per the germline V gene, CDR1 is SEHNR and CDR2 is FQNEAQ (reference sequence). Deletions cut 4 bases from V and 1 base from J, with 17 bases between. This CDR3 has 16 amino acids.

This clonotype has a count of ten or more. The CDR3 protein is CASSQDLAGGPVRETQYF. The CDR3 nucleotides are TGCGCCAGCAGCCAAGATCTAGCGGGGGGCCCGGTAAGAGAGACCCAGTACTTC. J is TRBJ2-5 and V is TRBV4-1; 11 bases match TRBD2. The CDR3 has 18 residues. Germline CDR1 and CDR2: MGHRA and YSYEKL. V gave up 0 bases and J gave up 4 bases; unmatched junction bases: 10.

Regarding this clonotype: The CDR3 does not end in the conserved phenylalanine or tryptophan, so this is likely a read error. The gene calls are TRBV4-3 and TRBJ2-2, with TRBD2 identical over 9 bases. V was pared by 3 bases and J by 7 bases, with 6 bases of the junction left unmatched. The CDR3 totals 15 residues. From germline, CDR1 is LGHNA and CDR2 YSLEER. The CDR3 loop is CASSQRGGLGGELFS. The CDR3 DNA reads TGCGCCAGCAGCCAGCGGGGGGGCCTTGGCGGGGAGCTGTTTTCT.

This sequence joins TRBV6-2 or TRBV6-3 and TRBJ2-3; 13 bases are a match to TRBD2. Trimming took 6 bases from V and 2 from J; bases not matched to a gene: 2. The CDR3 runs to 15 residues. Looked up from germline, CDR1 is MNHEY and CDR2 is SVGEGT. The CDR3 loop reads CASRGTSGATDTQYF. The CDR3 nucleotides are TGTGCCAGCAGGGGGACTAGCGGGGCCACAGATACGCAGTATTTT.

This rearrangement joins TRBV27 to TRBJ1-1; 10 nucleotides match TRBD1. Per germline, CDR1 MNHEY and CDR2 SMNVEV (reference sequence). This CDR3 is 14 amino acids long. Losses at the gene ends were 8 bases for V and 8 bases for J; bases not matched to a gene: 11. The CDR3 region has the DNA TGTGCCAGCTTTCCCCCGACAGGGGGCAGAGAAGCTTTCTTT. This translates into CASFPPTGGREAFF.

Only a few counts were recorded for this clonotype. A much larger clone lies one base from this, so it may be a read error. The chain carries TRBV7-4 and TRBJ2-2, with TRBD1 matching 7 bases. The CDR3 is 14 residues long. Germline values: CDR1 SGHVT, CDR2 SQSDAQ. V was pared by 9 bases and J by 7 bases, with 11 bases of the junction left unmatched. The CDR3 sequence is CASTQTGSVGELFF. The CDR3 DNA reads as TGTGCCAGTACCCAGACAGGGAGTGTCGGGGAGCTGTTTTTT.

The V gene is TRBV9, the J gene TRBJ2-1; 12 nucleotides agree with TRBD2. From germline, CDR1 is SGDLS and CDR2 YYNGEE. The CDR3 is 16 amino acids. The trim removed 1 base at V and 9 bases at J, leaving 8 bases unmatched. The CDR3 sequence: CASSVTRLAGDSEQFF. In nucleotides, the CDR3 is TGTGCCAGCAGCGTAACGAGACTAGCGGGGGATAGTGAGCAGTTCTTC.

J is TRBJ1-2 and V is TRBV9; D is unresolved. Trimming shortened V by 1 base and J by 0 bases, and 10 bases separated the two germline ends. The CDR3 contains 15 residues. CDR1 is SGDLS, CDR2 YYNGEE, per germline. CDR3: CASSVSPGANYGYTF. Written as DNA, the CDR3 is TGTGCCAGCAGCGTATCTCCGGGAGCTAACTATGGCTACACCTTC.

The J gene is TRBJ1-1, the V gene TRBV19; perhaps TRBD1 as D (5 bases). Germline V gene data show CDR1 as LNHDA and CDR2 as SQIVND (reference sequence). V dropped 0 bases and J dropped 6 bases, with 11 bases sitting between them. This CDR3 is 14 amino acids long. The CDR3 here is CASSIDTGDSEAFF. CDR3 in DNA: TGTGCCAGTAGTATAGATACGGGGGATTCTGAAGCTTTCTTT.

This chain uses TRBV20-1 with TRBJ2-2; D possibly matches TRBD1 or TRBD2 (6 bases each). Germline loops: CDR1 DFQATT, CDR2 SNEGSKA (reference sequence). V lost 0 bases and J lost 3, with 17 bases in between. CDR3 length equals 17 residues. CDR3 residues: CSARDFGGLGDTGELFF. CDR3 DNA sequence: TGCAGTGCTAGAGATTTTGGGGGGCTCGGTGACACCGGGGAGCTGTTTTTT.

In this sample, this clonotype turned up a few times. This chain joins TRBV4-1 and TRBJ2-7; possible D gene TRBD2, 6 bases. The ends were cut back, 0 bases at V and 2 bases at J, with 8 bases in the middle. The CDR3 contains 14 residues. Germline CDR1 reads MGHRA; CDR2 reads YSYEKL. The CDR3 protein is CASSQDAGTYEQYF. The CDR3 DNA follows: TGCGCCAGCAGCCAAGATGCGGGGACCTACGAGCAGTACTTC.

This clonotype was picked up many times. The rearrangement uses TRBV7-6 and TRBJ1-1; D might be TRBD1 (6 bases). The CDR3 runs to 13 residues. Trimming cost V 1 base and J 8 bases, with 11 bases left between them. Germline V gene sequence: CDR1 SGHVS, CDR2 FNYEAQ. The CDR3 DNA reads as TGTGCCAGCAGCTTAGTGACAGGTGGAGAAGCTTTCTTT. It translates to CASSLVTGGEAFF.

In its sample, this clonotype was seen a few times. The V and J genes are TRBV6-5 and TRBJ2-1; TRBD2 matches 11 bases. CDR1 and CDR2 (germline): MNHEY, SVGAGI. With 6 bases clipped from V and 4 bases from J, the junction kept 5 bases outside the gene matches. The CDR3 has 15 amino acids. CDR3 residues: CASRRLAGPYNEQFF. Here the CDR3 DNA reads TGTGCCAGCAGAAGACTAGCGGGGCCTTACAATGAGCAGTTCTTC.

This clonotype showed up just a few times. The V gene is TRBV28, the J gene TRBJ2-7; D is unclear. The V end lost 3 bases, the J end lost 3 bases, and 12 bases lay between the germline ends. Germline V gene sequence: CDR1 MDHEN, CDR2 SYDVKM. CDR3 length equals 14 residues. The DNA for the CDR3 is TGTGCCAGCAGTTTTTTTAGGGAAAACTACGAGCAGTACGTC. Amino acids: CASSFFRENYEQYV.

V usage is TRBV15 and J usage is TRBJ1-1; TRBD1 is a possible D gene (6 bases). From germline, CDR1 is LNHNV and CDR2 YYDKDF (reference sequence). This CDR3 region has 13 residues. V was pared by 5 bases and J by 7 bases, with 14 bases between. CDR3: CATSPDMDSEAFF. For the CDR3, the DNA is TGTGCCACCAGCCCTGATATGGACAGTGAAGCTTTCTTT.

This chain uses TRBV11-1 with TRBJ2-5, with TRBD1 identical over 7 bases. The CDR3 consists of 17 residues. V was clipped by 7 bases and J by 3 bases; unmatched bases: 17. From germline, CDR1 is SGHAT and CDR2 FQDESV (reference sequence). CDR3: CASTPRTGDGGEETQYF. The CDR3 DNA follows: TGTGCCAGCACCCCCCGGACAGGCGACGGCGGTGAAGAGACCCAGTACTTC.

This clonotype was detected a few times. The genes are TRBV9 and TRBJ2-3, with 7 bases fitting TRBD2. The germline V gene encodes CDR1 SGDLS and CDR2 YYNGEE. Trimming took 0 bases from V and 3 from J; bases not matched to a gene: 4. The CDR3 is made up of 15 amino acids. This chain's CDR3 is CASSVAIAGTDTQYF. In DNA, the CDR3 is TGTGCCAGCAGCGTAGCGATAGCGGGTACAGATACGCAGTATTTT.

V gene TRBV7-6 combines with J gene TRBJ1-1; TRBD1 agrees at 10 bases. The ends lost 8 bases at V and 5 bases at J; junction bases unmatched: 2. This CDR3 has 12 residues. Germline V gene data show CDR1 as SGHVS and CDR2 as FNYEAQ. The DNA for the CDR3 is TGTGCCAGCGGACAGGGGGTAACTGAAGCTTTCTTT. Its protein product is CASGQGVTEAFF.

V is TRBV2 and J is TRBJ1-6, with no clear D. The germline CDR1 and CDR2 sequences are SNHLY and FYNNEI. V was pared by 3 bases and J by 2 bases, with 11 bases between. The CDR3 runs 16 residues. CDR3 region: CASSDGPAPYNSPLHF. CDR3 DNA: TGTGCCAGCAGTGACGGCCCGGCGCCCTATAATTCACCCCTCCACTTT.

The chain is built from TRBV10-3 and TRBJ1-1; D might be TRBD1 (5 bases). The germline CDR1 and CDR2 sequences are ENHRY and SYGVKD. The CDR3 totals 14 residues. Trimming removed 6 bases at V and 1 base at J, with 12 bases between. DNA for the CDR3: TGTGCCATCAGCGACGGGGGACCGAACACTGAAGCTTTCTTT. Amino acid sequence: CAISDGGPNTEAFF.

This clonotype was seen more than once but under ten times. The chain employs TRBV27 and TRBJ1-1; 7 nucleotides line up with TRBD1. V dropped 4 bases and J dropped 5; count of bases not matched to a gene: 7. There are 14 residues in the CDR3. Germline V gene data show CDR1 as MNHEY and CDR2 as SMNVEV (reference sequence). The CDR3 here is CASSWGQIGTEAFF. In DNA form, the CDR3 reads TGTGCCAGCAGTTGGGGACAGATAGGGACTGAAGCTTTCTTT.

The chain combines TRBV3-1 with TRBJ2-7; possible D gene TRBD1, 5 bases. Germline V gene data show CDR1 as LGHDT and CDR2 as YNNKEL (reference sequence). V lost 0 bases and J 3 bases, leaving 9 bases between the germline ends. This CDR3 has 14 residues. The CDR3: CASSQDGRDYEQYF. The DNA for the CDR3 is TGTGCCAGCAGCCAAGACGGCAGGGACTACGAGCAGTACTTC.

Regarding this clonotype: Just one base apart from a much larger clone, this may be a read error. This sequence joins TRBV27 and TRBJ1-1, with D perhaps matching TRBD1 (5 bases). Trimming shortened V by 4 bases and J by 2 bases, and 14 bases separated the two germline ends. CDR1 and CDR2 (germline): MNHEY, SMNVEV (reference sequence). The CDR3 has 15 amino acids. CDR3 DNA sequence: TGTGCCAGCAGTTCTTGGAGGGGAATTAACACTGAAGCTTTCTTT. As protein: CASSSWRGINTEAFF.

In its sample, this clonotype was seen a few times. This rearrangement joins TRBV19 to TRBJ2-2; the match to TRBD1 covers 7 bases. This CDR3 contains 16 residues. The germline V gene has CDR1 LNHDA and CDR2 SQIVND (reference sequence). Trimming removed 0 bases from V and 7 bases from J; junction bases left unmatched: 8. The CDR3 loop is CASSIDPRDRNGELFF. For the CDR3, the DNA is TGTGCCAGTAGTATAGATCCTAGGGACAGAAACGGGGAGCTGTTTTTT.

This clonotype was seen a few times. The chain carries TRBV12-3 or TRBV12-4 and TRBJ2-2, with a tentative D call TRBD2 (7 bases). The CDR3 sequence is 15 residues long. Deletions cut 3 bases from V and 7 bases from J, with 15 bases between. CDR3 sequence: CASSFGGGPHGELFF. CDR3 DNA: TGTGCCAGCAGTTTCGGCGGGGGCCCCCACGGGGAGCTGTTTTTT.